The next 12 T cell receptor beta chains were all read from a single sample in a study of blood T cell repertoires in COVID-19. Measured with immunoSEQ multiplex PCR; TCRdb has only the in-frame clones, and not every one. This sample has about 140,000 clones, with 70% to 80% found just once. The sequenced sample was peripheral blood. These receptors were taken from a woman aged 45-65 years with active or convalescent COVID-19.

This rearrangement joins TRBV7-2 to TRBJ1-1, with D perhaps matching TRBD1 (5 bases). CDR3 size: 15 residues. V lost 5 bases and J lost 11, with 24 bases in between. Per the germline V gene, CDR1 is SGHTA and CDR2 is FQGNSA. The CDR3 DNA reads TGTGCCAGCAGCCCGTCCAGGGCACTAAACCTAGGGGCTTTCTTT. This encodes CASSPSRALNLGAFF.

This chain joins TRBV7-2 and TRBJ1-3, with no clear D. This CDR3 contains 14 residues. V was shortened by 3 bases and J by 0 bases, with 6 bases between the two germline ends. The V gene's germline CDR1 is SGHTA and CDR2 FQGNSA. In DNA, the CDR3 is TGTGCCAGCAGCTTGGTACACTCTGGAAACACCATATATTTT. It translates to CASSLVHSGNTIYF.

The chain links TRBV11-2 to TRBJ2-1, with TRBD1 matching over 8 bases. The V segment lost 1 base and the J segment 14 bases; nucleotides outside the gene matches: 4. Germline values: CDR1 SGHAT, CDR2 FQNNGV. The CDR3 contains 12 residues. This CDR3 reads CASSLGQGLEFF. The CDR3 DNA follows: TGTGCCAGCAGCTTAGGACAGGGGTTGGAGTTCTTC. The full variable domain, completed using reference TRBV11-2 and TRBJ2-1, is EAGVAQSPRYKIIEKRQSVAFWCNPISGHATLYWYQQILGQGPKLLIQFQNNGVVDDSQLPKDRFSAERLKGVDSTLKIQPAKLEDSAVYLCASSLGQGLEFFGPGTRLTVL.

This chain links TRBV6-5 with TRBJ2-3, with D possibly matching TRBD2 (6 bases). CDR3 length equals 14 residues. Trimming shortened V by 2 bases and J by 2 bases, and 8 bases separated the two germline ends. In germline, CDR1 is MNHEY, CDR2 SVGAGI. The CDR3 loop is CASSYGEVTDTQYF. DNA of the CDR3: TGTGCCAGCAGTTACGGGGAGGTCACAGATACGCAGTATTTT.

V and J are TRBV19 and TRBJ1-5; perhaps TRBD1 as D (6 bases). Trimming left V 4 bases short and J 13 bases short, with 26 bases between. This CDR3 comprises 16 residues. Germline V gene sequence: CDR1 LNHDA, CDR2 SQIVND (reference sequence). The CDR3 nucleotides are TGTGCCAGTAGTAATCCGGCCGCAGGAGCAATCAGGGGTCAGCATTTT. Protein product: CASSNPAAGAIRGQHF. Full variable domain (missing parts from reference TRBV19 and TRBJ1-5): DGGITQSPKYLFRKEGQNVTLSCEQNLNHDAMYWYRQDPGQGLRLIYYSQIVNDFQKGDIAEGYSVSREKKESFPLTVTSAQKNPTAFYLCASSNPAAGAIRGQHFGDGTRLSIL.

V and J are TRBV4-3 and TRBJ1-1, with 8 bases lining up with TRBD1. Germline V gene sequence: CDR1 LGHNA, CDR2 YSLEER. With 3 bases clipped from V and 3 bases from J, the junction kept 3 bases outside the gene matches. The CDR3 contains 14 residues. CDR3 DNA: TGCGCCAGCAGCCACAGGGGGCGACACACTGAAGCTTTCTTT. It is translated as CASSHRGRHTEAFF.

The gene calls are TRBV7-3 and TRBJ2-7; 7 bases match TRBD2. The V segment lost 3 bases and the J segment 2 bases; nucleotides outside the gene matches: 1. CDR3 size: 13 residues. Germline CDR1 and CDR2: SGHTA and FQGTGA. CDR3 coding DNA: TGTGCCAGCAGCTTCGGACTAGCCTACGAGCAGTACTTC. Amino acids: CASSFGLAYEQYF. Combining the CDR3 with reference TRBV7-3 and TRBJ2-7 gives the whole variable domain GAGVSQTPSNKVTEKGKYVELRCDPISGHTALYWYRQSLGQGPEFLIYFQGTGAADDSGLPNDRFFAVRPEGSVSTLKIQRTERGDSAVYLCASSFGLAYEQYFGPGTRLTVT.

V usage is TRBV7-2 and J usage is TRBJ2-1; no definite D call. Deletions cut 5 bases from V and 7 bases from J, with 21 bases between. This CDR3 has 16 amino acids. Per germline, CDR1 SGHTA and CDR2 FQGNSA. Here the CDR3 DNA reads TGTGCCAGCAGCCCGAGGATGGTAGCCAGCCTAAATGAGCAGTTCTTC. Translation gives CASSPRMVASLNEQFF.

V and J are TRBV19 and TRBJ2-7; TRBD2 is a possible D gene (5 bases). The V gene's germline CDR1 is LNHDA and CDR2 SQIVND (reference sequence). The germline V and J ends were trimmed by 8 bases and 2 bases, with 16 bases remaining between them. The CDR3 extends over 14 amino acids. CDR3 sequence (DNA): TGTGCCAGTCGGGGATTGTATAATCCCTACGAGCAGTACTTC. This encodes CASRGLYNPYEQYF. Filled out from reference TRBV19 and TRBJ2-7, the complete variable domain reads DGGITQSPKYLFRKEGQNVTLSCEQNLNHDAMYWYRQDPGQGLRLIYYSQIVNDFQKGDIAEGYSVSREKKESFPLTVTSAQKNPTAFYLCASRGLYNPYEQYFGPGTRLTVT.

J is TRBJ1-5 and V is TRBV28; 7 nucleotides agree with TRBD1. The CDR3 totals 14 residues. CDR1 is MDHEN and CDR2 is SYDVKM in the germline V gene. Trimming took 6 bases from V and 7 from J; bases not matched to a gene: 9. CDR3 sequence reads: CASSLDREPQPQHF. The CDR3 DNA reads as TGTGCCAGCAGCCTCGACAGGGAACCCCAGCCCCAGCATTTT. Based on the CDR3 plus reference TRBV28 and TRBJ1-5, the full variable domain is DVKVTQSSRYLVKRTGEKVFLECVQDMDHENMFWYRQDPGLGLRLIYFSYDVKMKEKGDIPEGYSVSREKKERFSLILESASTNQTSMYLCASSLDREPQPQHFGDGTRLSIL.

The chain has TRBV7-9 and TRBJ2-1; maybe TRBD1 (6 bases). This CDR3 region has 16 residues. Germline lookup yields CDR1 SEHNR and CDR2 FQNEAQ (reference sequence). The V end was cut by 3 bases, the J end by 6 bases, with 18 bases between. CDR3: CASSFQGIHLPNEQFF. CDR3 sequence (DNA): TGTGCCAGCAGCTTCCAGGGGATTCATTTGCCCAATGAGCAGTTCTTC.

V is TRBV20-1 and J is TRBJ2-2, with a weak D call TRBD1 (5 bases). This CDR3 comprises 11 residues. The germline V gene encodes CDR1 DFQATT and CDR2 SNEGSKA (reference sequence). V was cut by 2 bases and J by 9 bases, with 7 bases left in between. CDR3 sequence reads: CSARKGRELFF. The CDR3 nucleotides are TGCAGTGCTAGAAAGGGGAGGGAGCTGTTTTTT.